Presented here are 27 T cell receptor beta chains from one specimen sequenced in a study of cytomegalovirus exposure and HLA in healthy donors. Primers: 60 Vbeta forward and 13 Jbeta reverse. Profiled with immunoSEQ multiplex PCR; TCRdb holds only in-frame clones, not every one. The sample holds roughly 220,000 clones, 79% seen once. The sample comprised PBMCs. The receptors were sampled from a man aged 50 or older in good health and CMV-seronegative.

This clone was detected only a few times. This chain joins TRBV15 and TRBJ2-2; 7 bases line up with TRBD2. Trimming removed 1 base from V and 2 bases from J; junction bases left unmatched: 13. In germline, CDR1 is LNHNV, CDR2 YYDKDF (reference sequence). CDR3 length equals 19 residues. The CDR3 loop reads CATSRVYGTAGLNTGELFF. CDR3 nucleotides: TGTGCCACCAGCAGAGTGTACGGGACGGCGGGACTAAACACCGGGGAGCTGTTTTTT. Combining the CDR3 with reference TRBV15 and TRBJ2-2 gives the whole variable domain DAMVIQNPRYQVTQFGKPVTLSCSQTLNHNVMYWYQQKSSQAPKLLFHYYDKDFNNEADTPDNFQSRRPNTSFCFLDIRSPGLGDTAMYLCATSRVYGTAGLNTGELFFGEGSRLTVL.

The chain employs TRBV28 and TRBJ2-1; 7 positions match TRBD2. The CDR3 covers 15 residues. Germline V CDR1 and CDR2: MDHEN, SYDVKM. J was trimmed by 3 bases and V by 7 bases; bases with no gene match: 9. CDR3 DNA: TGTGCCAGCACTCCAAGCGGGATCTACTACAATGAGCAGTTCTTC. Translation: CASTPSGIYYNEQFF.

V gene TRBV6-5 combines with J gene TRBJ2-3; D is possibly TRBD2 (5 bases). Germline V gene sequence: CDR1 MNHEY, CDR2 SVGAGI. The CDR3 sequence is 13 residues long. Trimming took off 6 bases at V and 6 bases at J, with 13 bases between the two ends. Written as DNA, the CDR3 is TGTGCCAGCAGGCGGACTGTTCACGATACGCAGTATTTT. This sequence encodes CASRRTVHDTQYF.

The DNA of the CDR3 is TGCAGCGCACGACAGGGGGCGTCCTATGGCTACACCTTC. Amino acid sequence: CSARQGASYGYTF. The gene calls are TRBV29-1 and TRBJ1-2; 10 bases match TRBD1. This CDR3 is built from 13 residues. Germline V lookup: CDR1 SQVTM, CDR2 ANQGSEA. The V gene end was trimmed by 7 bases and the J gene end by 4 bases; junction bases not matched to a gene: 6.

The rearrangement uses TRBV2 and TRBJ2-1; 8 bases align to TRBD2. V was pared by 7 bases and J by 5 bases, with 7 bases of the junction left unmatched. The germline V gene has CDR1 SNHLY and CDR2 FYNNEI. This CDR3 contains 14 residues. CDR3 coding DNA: TGTGCCAGCATAACTAGCGGTGCTAACAATGAGCAGTTCTTC. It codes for CASITSGANNEQFF.

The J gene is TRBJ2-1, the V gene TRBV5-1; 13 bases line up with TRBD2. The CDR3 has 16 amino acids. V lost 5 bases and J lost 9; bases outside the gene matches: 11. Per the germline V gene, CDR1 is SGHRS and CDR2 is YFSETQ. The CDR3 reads CASSGLAGVEGGEQFF. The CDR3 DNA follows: TGCGCCAGCAGTGGACTAGCGGGAGTTGAGGGCGGTGAGCAGTTCTTC.

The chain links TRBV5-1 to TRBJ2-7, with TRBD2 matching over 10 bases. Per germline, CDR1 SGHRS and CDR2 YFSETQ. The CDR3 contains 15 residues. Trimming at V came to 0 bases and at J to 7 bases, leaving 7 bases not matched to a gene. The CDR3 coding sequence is TGCGCCAGCAGCTTGGAGGCTAGCGGGAGCGGAGAGCAGTACTTC. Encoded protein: CASSLEASGSGEQYF.

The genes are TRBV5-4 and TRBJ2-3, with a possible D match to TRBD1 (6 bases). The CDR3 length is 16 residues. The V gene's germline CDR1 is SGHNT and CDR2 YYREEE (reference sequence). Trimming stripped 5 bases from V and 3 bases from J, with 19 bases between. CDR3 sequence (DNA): TGTGCCAGCAGGTACGAACCGACAGGTGGAACAGATACGCAGTATTTT. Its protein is CASRYEPTGGTDTQYF.

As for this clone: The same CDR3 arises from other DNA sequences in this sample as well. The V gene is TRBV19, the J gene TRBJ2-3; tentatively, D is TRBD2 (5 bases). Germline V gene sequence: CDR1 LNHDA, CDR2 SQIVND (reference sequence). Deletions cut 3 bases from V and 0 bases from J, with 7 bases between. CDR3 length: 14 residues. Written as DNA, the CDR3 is TGTGCCAGTAGTATCGCGGGTAGCACAGATACGCAGTATTTT. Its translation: CASSIAGSTDTQYF.

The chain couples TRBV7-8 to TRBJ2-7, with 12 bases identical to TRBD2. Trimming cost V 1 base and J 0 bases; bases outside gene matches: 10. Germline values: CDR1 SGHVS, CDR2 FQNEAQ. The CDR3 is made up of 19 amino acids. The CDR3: CASSLVVVGTSGPSYEQYF. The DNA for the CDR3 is TGTGCCAGCAGCTTAGTGGTTGTGGGGACTAGCGGGCCCTCCTACGAGCAGTACTTC. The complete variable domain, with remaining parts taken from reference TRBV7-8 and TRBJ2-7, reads GAGVSQSPRYKVAKRGQDVALRCDPISGHVSLFWYQQALGQGPEFLTYFQNEAQLDKSGLPSDRFFAERPEGSVSTLKIQRTQQEDSAVYLCASSLVVVGTSGPSYEQYFGPGTRLTVT.

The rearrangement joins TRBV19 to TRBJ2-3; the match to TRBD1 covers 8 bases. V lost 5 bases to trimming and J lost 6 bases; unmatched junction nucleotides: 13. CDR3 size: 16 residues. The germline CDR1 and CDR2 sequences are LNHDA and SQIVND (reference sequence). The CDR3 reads CASSSLSTGVWDTQYF. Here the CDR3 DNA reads TGTGCCAGTAGTTCGCTCTCGACAGGGGTTTGGGATACGCAGTATTTT.

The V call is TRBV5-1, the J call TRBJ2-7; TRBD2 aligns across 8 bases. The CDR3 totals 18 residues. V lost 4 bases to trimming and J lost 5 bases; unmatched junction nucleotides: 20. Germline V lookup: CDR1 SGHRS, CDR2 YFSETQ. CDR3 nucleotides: TGCGCCAGCAGCCGCGGGAGTAGCGGGAACCCATTTTTGGACGAGCAGTACTTC. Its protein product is CASSRGSSGNPFLDEQYF.

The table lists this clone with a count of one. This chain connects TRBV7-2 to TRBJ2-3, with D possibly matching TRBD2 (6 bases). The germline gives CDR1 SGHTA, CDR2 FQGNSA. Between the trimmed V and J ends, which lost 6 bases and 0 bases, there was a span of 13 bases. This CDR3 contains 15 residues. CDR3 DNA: TGTGCCAGCAGATCGGGAAGCGGGAGCACAGATACGCAGTATTTT. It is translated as CASRSGSGSTDTQYF. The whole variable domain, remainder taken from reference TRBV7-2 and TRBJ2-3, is GAGVSQSPSNKVTEKGKDVELRCDPISGHTALYWYRQSLGQGLEFLIYFQGNSAPDKSGLPSDRFSAERTGGSVSTLTIQRTQQEDSAVYLCASRSGSGSTDTQYFGPGTRLTVL.

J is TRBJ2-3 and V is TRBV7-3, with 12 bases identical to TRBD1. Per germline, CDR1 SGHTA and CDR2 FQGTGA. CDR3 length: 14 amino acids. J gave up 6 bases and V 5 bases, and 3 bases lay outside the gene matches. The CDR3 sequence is CASSRDRGLDTQYF. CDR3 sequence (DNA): TGTGCCAGCAGCAGGGACAGGGGGCTTGATACGCAGTATTTT.

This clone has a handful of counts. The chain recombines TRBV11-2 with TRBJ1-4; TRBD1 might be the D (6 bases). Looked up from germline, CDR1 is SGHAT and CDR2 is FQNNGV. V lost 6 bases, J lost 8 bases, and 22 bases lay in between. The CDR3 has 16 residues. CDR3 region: CASRPAWGGREEKLFF. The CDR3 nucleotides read TGTGCCAGCAGGCCCGCGTGGGGGGGGCGCGAAGAAAAACTGTTTTTT. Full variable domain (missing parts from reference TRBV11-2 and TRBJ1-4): EAGVAQSPRYKIIEKRQSVAFWCNPISGHATLYWYQQILGQGPKLLIQFQNNGVVDDSQLPKDRFSAERLKGVDSTLKIQPAKLEDSAVYLCASRPAWGGREEKLFFGSGTQLSVL.

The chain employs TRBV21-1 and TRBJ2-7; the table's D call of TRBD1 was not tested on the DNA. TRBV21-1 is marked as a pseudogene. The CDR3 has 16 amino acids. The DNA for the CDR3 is TGTGCCAGCAGGGGGACAGGCCACGTCGACCCCTACGAGCAGTACTTC. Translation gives CASRGTGHVDPYEQYF.

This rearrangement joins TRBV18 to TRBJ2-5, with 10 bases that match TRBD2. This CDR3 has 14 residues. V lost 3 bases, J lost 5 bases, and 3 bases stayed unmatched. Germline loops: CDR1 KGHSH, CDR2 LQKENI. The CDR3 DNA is TGTGCCAGCTCACCGGGGACTAGCGAGGAGACCCAGTACTTC. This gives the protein CASSPGTSEETQYF.

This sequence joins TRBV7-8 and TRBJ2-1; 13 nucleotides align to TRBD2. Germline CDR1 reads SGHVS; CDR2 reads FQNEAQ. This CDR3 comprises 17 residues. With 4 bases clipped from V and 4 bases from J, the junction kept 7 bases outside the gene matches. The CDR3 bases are TGTGCCAGCAGCTCGCCGACTAGCGGGAGGTCGTACAATGAGCAGTTCTTC. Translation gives CASSSPTSGRSYNEQFF.

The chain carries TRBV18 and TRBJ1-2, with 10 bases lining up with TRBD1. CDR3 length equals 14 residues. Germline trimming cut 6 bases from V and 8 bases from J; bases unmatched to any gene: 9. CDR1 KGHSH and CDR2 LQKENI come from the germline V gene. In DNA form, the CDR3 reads TGTGCCAGCTCCGACCAGGGACAGGGGAGAGGCTACACCTTC. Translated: CASSDQGQGRGYTF. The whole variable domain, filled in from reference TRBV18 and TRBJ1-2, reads NAGVMQNPRHLVRRRGQEARLRCSPMKGHSHVYWYRQLPEEGLKFMVYLQKENIIDESGMPKERFSAEFPKEGPSILRIQQVVRGDSAAYFCASSDQGQGRGYTFGSGTRLTVV.

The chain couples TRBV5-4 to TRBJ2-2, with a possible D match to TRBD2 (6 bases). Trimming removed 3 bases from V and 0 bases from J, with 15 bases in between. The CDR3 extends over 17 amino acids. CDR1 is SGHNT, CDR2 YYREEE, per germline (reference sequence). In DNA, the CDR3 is TGTGCCAGCAGCTCCGGAGGTGCGGGACCGAACACCGGGGAGCTGTTTTTT. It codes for CASSSGGAGPNTGELFF.

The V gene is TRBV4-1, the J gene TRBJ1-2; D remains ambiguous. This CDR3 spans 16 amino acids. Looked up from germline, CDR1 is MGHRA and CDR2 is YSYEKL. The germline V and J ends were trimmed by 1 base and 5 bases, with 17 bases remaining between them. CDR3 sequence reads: CASSQGGERSRYGYTF. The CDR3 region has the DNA TGCGCCAGCAGCCAAGGTGGGGAGAGGTCGCGGTATGGCTACACCTTC.

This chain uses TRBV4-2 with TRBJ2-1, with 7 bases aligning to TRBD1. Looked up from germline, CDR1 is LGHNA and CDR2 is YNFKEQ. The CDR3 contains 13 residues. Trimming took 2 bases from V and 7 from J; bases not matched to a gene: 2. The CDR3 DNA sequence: TGTGCCAGCAGCCAAACACAGGGGAATGAGCAGTTCTTC. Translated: CASSQTQGNEQFF.

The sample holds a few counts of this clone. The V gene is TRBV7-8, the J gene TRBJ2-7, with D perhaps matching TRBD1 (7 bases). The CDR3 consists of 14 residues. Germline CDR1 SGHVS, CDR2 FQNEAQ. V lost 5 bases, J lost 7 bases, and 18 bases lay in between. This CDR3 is CASSLQRDSGEQYF. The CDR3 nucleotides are TGTGCCAGCAGCCTACAACGGGACAGCGGGGAGCAGTACTTC.

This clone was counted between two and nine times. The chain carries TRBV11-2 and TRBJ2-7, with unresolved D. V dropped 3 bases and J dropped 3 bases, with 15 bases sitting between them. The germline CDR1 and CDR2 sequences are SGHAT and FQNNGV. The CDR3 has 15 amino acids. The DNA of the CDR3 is TGTGCCAGCAGCTTTTCTACACCGACTTTCTACGAGCAGTACTTC. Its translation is CASSFSTPTFYEQYF.

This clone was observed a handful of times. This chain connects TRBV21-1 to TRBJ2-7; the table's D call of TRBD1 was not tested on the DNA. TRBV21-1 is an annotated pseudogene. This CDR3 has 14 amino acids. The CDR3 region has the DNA TGTGCCAGCACCCGCACAGGGCCCTCCTGGGAGCAGTACTTC. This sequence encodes CASTRTGPSWEQYF.

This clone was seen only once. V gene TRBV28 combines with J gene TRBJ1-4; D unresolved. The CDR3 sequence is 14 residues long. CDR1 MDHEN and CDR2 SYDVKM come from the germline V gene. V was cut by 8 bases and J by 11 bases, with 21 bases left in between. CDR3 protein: CASAFPGSLRKLFF. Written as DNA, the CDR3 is TGTGCCAGCGCATTTCCGGGGTCCTTGAGGAAACTGTTTTTT.

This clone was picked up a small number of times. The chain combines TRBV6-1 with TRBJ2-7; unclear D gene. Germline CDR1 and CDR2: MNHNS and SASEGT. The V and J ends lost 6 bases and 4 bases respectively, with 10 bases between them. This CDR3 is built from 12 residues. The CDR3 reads CASSPGRYEQYF. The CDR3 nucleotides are TGTGCCAGCAGCCCTGGCAGGTACGAGCAGTACTTC.